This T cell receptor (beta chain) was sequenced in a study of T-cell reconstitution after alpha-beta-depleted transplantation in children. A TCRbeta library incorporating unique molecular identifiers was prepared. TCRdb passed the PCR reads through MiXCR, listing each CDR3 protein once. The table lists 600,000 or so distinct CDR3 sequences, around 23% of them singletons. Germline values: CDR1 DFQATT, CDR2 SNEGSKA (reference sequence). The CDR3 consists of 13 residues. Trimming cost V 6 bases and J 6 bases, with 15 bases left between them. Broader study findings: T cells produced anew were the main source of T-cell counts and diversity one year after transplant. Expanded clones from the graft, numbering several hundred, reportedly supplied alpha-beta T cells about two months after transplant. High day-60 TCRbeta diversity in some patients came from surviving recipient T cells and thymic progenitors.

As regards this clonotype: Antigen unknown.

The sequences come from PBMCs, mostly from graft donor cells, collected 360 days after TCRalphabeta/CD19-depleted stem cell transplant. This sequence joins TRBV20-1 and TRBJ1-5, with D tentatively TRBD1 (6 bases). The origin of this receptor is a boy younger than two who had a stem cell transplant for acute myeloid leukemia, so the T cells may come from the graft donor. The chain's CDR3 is CSATDRSGQPQHF. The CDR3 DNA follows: TGCAGTGCGACAGACAGGTCCGGTCAGCCCCAGCATTTT.